The following is a TCR beta chain sequence with its context. The antigen is not known. These data come from a study of cytomegalovirus exposure and HLA in healthy donors. General observations from the study: Upon later analysis, HLA-associated TCR beta chains proved more clonally expanded than other, equally common chains. Among the CMV-associated chains, a few were confirmed in vitro as specific for CMV antigens.

CDR3 length: 13 residues. CDR1 is LGHNT and CDR2 is FRNRAP in the germline V gene. Between the trimmed V and J ends, which lost 5 bases and 1 base, there was a span of 8 bases. The PCR made use of 60 Vbeta and 13 Jbeta primers. Sequencing was performed with immunoSEQ multiplex PCR; in TCRdb, only in-frame clones are kept and a portion is missing. The data contain approximately 100,000 clones, roughly 9.4% of them seen just once; the ten biggest clones take up about 5%. The chain links TRBV12-5 to TRBJ1-1; the D gene is possibly TRBD1 (5 bases). The TCR was taken from a man aged 45 to 65 in good health and CMV-seropositive. The sample comprised PBMCs. DNA of the CDR3: TGTGCTAGTGGTATAGACAGGAACACTGAAGCTTTCTTT. This translates into CASGIDRNTEAFF. The variable domain in full, with the rest retrieved from reference TRBV12-5 and TRBJ1-1, is DARVTQTPRHKVTEMGQEVTMRCQPILGHNTVFWYRQTMMQGLELLAYFRNRAPLDDSGMPKDRFSAEMPDATLATLKIQPSEPRDSAVYFCASGIDRNTEAFFGQGTRLTVV.